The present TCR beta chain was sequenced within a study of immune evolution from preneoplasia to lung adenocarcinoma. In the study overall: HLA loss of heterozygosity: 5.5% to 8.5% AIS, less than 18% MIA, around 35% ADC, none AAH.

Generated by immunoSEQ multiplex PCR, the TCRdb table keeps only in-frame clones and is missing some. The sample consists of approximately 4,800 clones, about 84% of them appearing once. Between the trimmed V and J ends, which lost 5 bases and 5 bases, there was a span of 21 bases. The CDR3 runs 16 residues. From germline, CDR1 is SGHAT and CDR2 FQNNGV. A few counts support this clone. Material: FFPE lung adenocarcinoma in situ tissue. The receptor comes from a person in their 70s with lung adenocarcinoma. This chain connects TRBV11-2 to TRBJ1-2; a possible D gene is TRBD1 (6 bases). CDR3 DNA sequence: TGTGCCAGCAGCCCCACCGGGGGCAGCGATTTTTATGGCTACACCTTC. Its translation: CASSPTGGSDFYGYTF.